The 21 T cell receptor beta chains presented below share a single source sample, sequenced in a study of beta chain features in type 1 diabetes (dated by TCRdb to 2016 to 2019). Libraries were built with the immunoSEQ multiplex PCR assay. The High Capacity cDNA Reverse Transcription Kit was used to reverse transcribe all of the isolated RNA, meaning that expressed TCRB transcripts were what got sequenced. Sourced from immuneACCESS, this table was stored by TCRdb with only in-frame sequences that have V and J called. A share of the clones is absent; for the studies checked, an unresolved V gene accounts for under half, and the remainder has no known explanation. Here the sample has 640,000 or so clones; about an eighth occur a single time. The ten largest clones take up 0.022% of the sample. For these receptors, no antigen is known. Overall results and qualifications from the work: In all four CD4+ subsets, TCRB CDR3 length was moderately but significantly shorter in type 1 diabetes patients.

The sample taken for sequencing was naive CD4+ T cells from blood. Taken with the paper, the label for cell subset or site translates to: true naive CD4+ T cells. These receptors originate from a man aged 18 to 30 with type 1 diabetes.

Only a few counts were recorded for this clone. The chain has TRBV5-4 and TRBJ2-3; 9 bases are shared with TRBD2. V lost 3 bases, J lost 1 base, and 6 bases stayed unmatched. This CDR3 comprises 16 residues. Germline values: CDR1 SGHNT, CDR2 YYREEE (reference sequence). The DNA for the CDR3 is TGTGCCAGCAGCTCGGGACTAGCAGACGGCACAGATACGCAGTATTTT. Protein product: CASSSGLADGTDTQYF. Complete variable domain (other parts from reference TRBV5-4 and TRBJ2-3): ETGVTQSPTHLIKTRGQQVTLRCSSQSGHNTVSWYQQALGQGPQFIFQYYREEENGRGNFPPRFSGLQFPNYSSELNVNALELDDSALYLCASSSGLADGTDTQYFGPGTRLTVL.

This chain connects TRBV5-1 to TRBJ2-3, with 8 bases identical to TRBD2. The V gene end was trimmed by 5 bases and the J gene end by 0 bases; junction bases not matched to a gene: 2. The CDR3 has 14 amino acids. The germline V gene has CDR1 SGHRS and CDR2 YFSETQ. The CDR3 DNA reads as TGCGCCAGCAGTGCGGGGGGTAGCACAGATACGCAGTATTTT. It codes for CASSAGGSTDTQYF.

This clone showed up just a few times. The chain links TRBV15 to TRBJ1-4; tentative D call: TRBD1 (6 bases). Per the germline V gene, CDR1 is LNHNV and CDR2 is YYDKDF (reference sequence). The CDR3 has 12 amino acids. V lost 6 bases and J 7 bases, leaving 9 bases between the germline ends. The CDR3 sequence: CATRSGAEKLFF. The CDR3 DNA is TGTGCCACCAGATCGGGGGCTGAAAAACTGTTTTTT.

The sample holds a few counts of this clone. The V and J genes are TRBV5-1 and TRBJ1-2; TRBD1 matches 7 bases. Per germline, CDR1 SGHRS and CDR2 YFSETQ. V lost 4 bases, J lost 2 bases, and 2 bases stayed unmatched. This CDR3 is built from 13 residues. CDR3 region: CASSAGQNYGYTF. The CDR3 DNA follows: TGCGCCAGCAGCGCGGGACAGAACTATGGCTACACCTTC.

This clone was counted a few times. The CDR3 loop is CASSLSGSPYEQYF. The DNA of the CDR3 is TGCGCCAGCAGCTTGTCCGGGTCCCCCTACGAGCAGTACTTC. The J gene is TRBJ2-7, the V gene TRBV5-1; D ambiguous. Germline V gene sequence: CDR1 SGHRS, CDR2 YFSETQ. The CDR3 is 14 amino acids. Trimming stripped 1 base from V and 2 bases from J, with 10 bases between.

CDR3 residues: CASSLRWASGGELFF. In DNA, the CDR3 is TGTGCCAGCAGTCTCCGCTGGGCCTCGGGCGGGGAGCTGTTTTTT. The V call is TRBV25-1, the J call TRBJ2-2; D unclear. Trimming left V 5 bases short and J 7 bases short, with 17 bases between. Germline V gene data show CDR1 as MGHDK and CDR2 as SYGVNS. CDR3 size: 15 residues.

The chain carries TRBV5-1 and TRBJ2-1, with D perhaps matching TRBD2 (6 bases). V dropped 4 bases and J dropped 1 base, with 9 bases sitting between them. The CDR3 is 14 residues long. Germline CDR1 SGHRS, CDR2 YFSETQ. Here the CDR3 DNA reads TGCGCCAGCAGCCCCGGGACTTCCTACAATGAGCAGTTCTTC. Its protein product is CASSPGTSYNEQFF.

Only one count was recorded for this clone. V gene TRBV30 combines with J gene TRBJ1-6; no reliable D call. This CDR3 region has 14 residues. Germline CDR1 and CDR2: GTSNPN and SVGIG (reference sequence). Between the trimmed V and J ends, which lost 0 bases and 6 bases, there was a span of 9 bases. The chain's CDR3 is CAWSVFRPNSPLHF. Here the CDR3 DNA reads TGTGCCTGGAGTGTATTCCGACCTAATTCACCCCTCCACTTT. Full variable domain (remainder filled in from reference TRBV30 and TRBJ1-6): SQTIHQWPATLVQPVGSPLSLECTVEGTSNPNLYWYRQAAGRGLQLLFYSVGIGQISSEVPQNLSASRPQDRQFILSSKKLLLSDSGFYLCAWSVFRPNSPLHFGNGTRLTVT.

The CDR3 DNA is TGTGCCAGCAGCCTCGACGCGAGCTACACCTTC. It translates to CASSLDASYTF. The chain employs TRBV5-4 and TRBJ1-2; unclear D gene. Germline-derived CDR1 and CDR2 are SGHNT and YYREEE (reference sequence). This CDR3 is built from 11 residues. Trimming shortened V by 4 bases and J by 9 bases, and 10 bases separated the two germline ends. Drawing the rest from reference TRBV5-4 and TRBJ1-2, the complete variable domain is ETGVTQSPTHLIKTRGQQVTLRCSSQSGHNTVSWYQQALGQGPQFIFQYYREEENGRGNFPPRFSGLQFPNYSSELNVNALELDDSALYLCASSLDASYTFGSGTRLTVV.

The chain links TRBV7-9 to TRBJ1-1; D ambiguous. The V gene lost 5 bases and the J gene lost 1 base, with 17 bases spanning the gap. The CDR3 sequence is 16 residues long. The V gene's germline CDR1 is SEHNR and CDR2 FQNEAQ (reference sequence). CDR3 nucleotide sequence: TGTGCCAGCAGCCCAGACGGCGATGGCGGGAACACTGAAGCTTTCTTT. Amino acids: CASSPDGDGGNTEAFF. The variable domain in full, with the rest retrieved from reference TRBV7-9 and TRBJ1-1, is DTGVSQNPRHKITKRGQNVTFRCDPISEHNRLYWYRQTLGQGPEFLTYFQNEAQLEKSRLLSDRFSAERPKGSFSTLEIQRTEQGDSAMYLCASSPDGDGGNTEAFFGQGTRLTVV.

This clone was counted between two and nine times. The chain carries TRBV29-1 and TRBJ1-6; D uncertain. V dropped 3 bases and J dropped 8 bases, with 2 bases sitting between them. CDR1 and CDR2 (germline): SQVTM, ANQGSEA. The CDR3 has 10 amino acids. CDR3 DNA sequence: TGCAGCGTTGATTATTCACCCCTCCACTTT. Translated, it gives CSVDYSPLHF.

This clone was detected only a few times. This rearrangement joins TRBV14 to TRBJ1-2; possible D gene TRBD1, 5 bases. The V gene lost 1 base and the J gene lost 7 bases, with 13 bases spanning the gap. The germline CDR1 and CDR2 sequences are SGHDN and FVKESK. The CDR3 runs to 14 residues. The chain's CDR3 is CASSQVAGRAGYTF. The CDR3, as DNA: TGTGCCAGCAGCCAAGTGGCCGGCAGGGCTGGCTACACCTTC. Variable domain in full (rest from reference TRBV14 and TRBJ1-2): EAGVTQFPSHSVIEKGQTVTLRCDPISGHDNLYWYRRVMGKEIKFLLHFVKESKQDESGMPNNRFLAERTGGTYSTLKVQPAELEDSGVYFCASSQVAGRAGYTFGSGTRLTVV.

A few counts support this clone. V and J are TRBV7-9 and TRBJ1-1; TRBD1 might be the D (6 bases). V was clipped by 6 bases and J by 2 bases, with 13 bases between them. Germline V lookup: CDR1 SEHNR, CDR2 FQNEAQ (reference sequence). CDR3 length: 14 amino acids. Here the CDR3 DNA reads TGTGCCAGCAGTCCGCGGGGGACAAACACTGAAGCTTTCTTT. Its translation is CASSPRGTNTEAFF.

This sequence joins TRBV11-3 and TRBJ2-5, with D hard to call. The V end lost 5 bases, the J end lost 5 bases, and 6 bases lay between the germline ends. CDR1 and CDR2 from the germline V gene are SGHNT and YENEEA. CDR3 size: 11 residues. CDR3 amino acids: CASSKQETQYF. Here the CDR3 DNA reads TGTGCCAGCAGCAAACAGGAGACCCAGTACTTC. Combining the CDR3 with reference TRBV11-3 and TRBJ2-5 gives the whole variable domain EAGVVQSPRYKIIEKKQPVAFWCNPISGHNTLYWYLQNLGQGPELLIRYENEEAVDDSQLPKDRFSAERLKGVDSTLKIQPAELGDSAVYLCASSKQETQYFGPGTRLLVL.

This chain links TRBV5-1 with TRBJ1-5, with a possible D match to TRBD1 (6 bases). CDR1 is SGHRS, CDR2 YFSETQ, per germline. Deletions cut 2 bases from V and 2 bases from J, with 14 bases between. The CDR3 spans 16 residues. In nucleotides, the CDR3 is TGCGCCAGCAGCTTAGGTCAACCAGGGGGCAATCAGCCCCAGCATTTT. Its translation: CASSLGQPGGNQPQHF.

In its sample, this clone was seen a few times. The chain recombines TRBV12-5 with TRBJ2-2; tentatively, D is TRBD2 (5 bases). The CDR3 spans 14 residues. CDR1 is LGHNT and CDR2 is FRNRAP in the germline V gene. Trimming shortened V by 3 bases and J by 6 bases, and 11 bases separated the two germline ends. The CDR3 region has the DNA TGTGCTAGTGGTTTCCGAAGGGAGCCCGGGGAGCTGTTTTTT. Protein: CASGFRREPGELFF.

The rearrangement uses TRBV9 and TRBJ2-1; the match to TRBD1 covers 9 bases. From germline, CDR1 is SGDLS and CDR2 YYNGEE. V trimming: 3 bases; J trimming: 5 bases; junction bases outside the gene matches: 3. The CDR3 spans 14 residues. The CDR3 region has the DNA TGTGCCAGCAGCGCAGACAGGGGGGACAATGAGCAGTTCTTC. This gives the protein CASSADRGDNEQFF.

The chain joins TRBV6-5 to TRBJ1-5, with 7 bases that match TRBD1. Trimming took 6 bases from V and 2 from J; bases not matched to a gene: 7. The CDR3 runs to 15 residues. Per the germline V gene, CDR1 is MNHEY and CDR2 is SVGAGI. In DNA, the CDR3 is TGTGCCAGCAGCCCCCGACAGGGAGGCAATCAGCCCCAGCATTTT. Its translation is CASSPRQGGNQPQHF.

V usage is TRBV19 and J usage is TRBJ1-2; 9 bases agree with TRBD1. The CDR3 has 11 residues. The junction had 0 bases not matched to a gene; V was cut back by 11 bases and J by 2 bases. Germline V gene sequence: CDR1 LNHDA, CDR2 SQIVND (reference sequence). CDR3 sequence (DNA): TGTGCCGGACAGGGGAACTATGGCTACACCTTC. It specifies CAGQGNYGYTF.

The J gene is TRBJ1-5, the V gene TRBV4-1; D is uncertain. CDR3 size: 13 residues. Germline V lookup: CDR1 MGHRA, CDR2 YSYEKL. V shed 1 base and J shed 7 bases, with 8 bases lying between them. Here the CDR3 reads CASSQGINQPQHF. DNA for the CDR3: TGCGCCAGCAGCCAAGGAATTAACCAGCCCCAGCATTTT.

This clone has a handful of counts. The genes are TRBV7-9 and TRBJ1-2; D remains unclear. The V end lost 5 bases, the J end lost 0 bases, and 10 bases lay between the germline ends. The CDR3 sequence is 14 residues long. CDR1 is SEHNR and CDR2 is FQNEAQ in the germline V gene (reference sequence). As DNA, the CDR3 is TGTGCCAGCAGCCCCGATGGGGCTAACTATGGCTACACCTTC. Translation: CASSPDGANYGYTF.